This TCR beta chain was identified in a study of cytomegalovirus exposure and HLA in healthy donors. This CDR3 is 14 amino acids long. The germline V and J ends were trimmed by 3 bases and 2 bases, with 10 bases remaining between them. Looked up from germline, CDR1 is LNHDA and CDR2 is SQIVND (reference sequence). Vbeta (60) and Jbeta (13) primers were used in the PCR. This table comes from immunoSEQ multiplex PCR, and its TCRdb copy is limited to in-frame clones, with some not included. This sample has 80,000 to 95,000 clones, with about four fifths found just once. Comments on this clone: Its antigen is as yet unknown.

Study-wide results and caveats: Researchers left out some V segments, among them TRBV6-2 and TRBV6-3, as indistinguishable. What TCR beta sequences reportedly achieved was accurate prediction of HLA-A and HLA-B alleles in most subjects.

This rearrangement joins TRBV19 to TRBJ1-1; the D gene is possibly TRBD1 (5 bases). This TCR derives from a man between 18 and 35 years old in good health and CMV-seropositive. The specimen was PBMCs. The CDR3 sequence: CASSMTVRNTEAFF. CDR3 nucleotide sequence: TGTGCCAGTAGTATGACAGTGCGAAACACTGAAGCTTTCTTT.